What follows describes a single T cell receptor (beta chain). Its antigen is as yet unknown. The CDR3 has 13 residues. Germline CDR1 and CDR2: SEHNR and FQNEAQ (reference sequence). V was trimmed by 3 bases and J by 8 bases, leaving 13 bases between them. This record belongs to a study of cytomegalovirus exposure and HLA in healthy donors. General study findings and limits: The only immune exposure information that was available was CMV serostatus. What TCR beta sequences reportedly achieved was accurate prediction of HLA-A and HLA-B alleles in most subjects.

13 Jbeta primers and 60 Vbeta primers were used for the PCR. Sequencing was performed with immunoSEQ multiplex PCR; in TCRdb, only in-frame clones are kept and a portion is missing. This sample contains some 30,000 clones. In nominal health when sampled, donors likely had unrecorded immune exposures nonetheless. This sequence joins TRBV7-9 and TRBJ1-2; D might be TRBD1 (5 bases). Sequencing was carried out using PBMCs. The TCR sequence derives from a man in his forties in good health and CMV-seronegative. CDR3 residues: CASSLSGAEGYTF. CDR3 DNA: TGTGCCAGCAGCTTGAGTGGGGCGGAGGGCTACACCTTC.